Listed here is a single T cell receptor (beta chain). Its antigen remains unidentified. V gave up 8 bases and J gave up 2 bases, with 10 bases separating them. The length of the CDR3 is 12 residues. Germline lookup yields CDR1 SQVTM and CDR2 ANQGSEA. This sample was included in a study of regulatory T cells in long-lasting Graves disease. Study-wide background: Persistence in Graves' disease required over 5 years of antithyroid drugs plus positive TSH receptor antibodies. Study-wide results and caveats: Newly diagnosed Graves' patients exceeded persistent ones in TCR diversity.

Noted time point: persistent/refractory GD, antithyroid drugs over 5 years with positive TRAb. Making the TCR library involved RNA that had been extracted from PBMCs. TCR beta libraries were built with iRepertoire HTBI primers and Arm-PCR of CDR3 regions. TCRdb independently ran MiXCR on the multiplex PCR reads; one entry per CDR3 protein. The sample includes about 460,000 distinct CDR3 sequences, approximately 23% of them seen just once. The receptor was isolated from a female donor with Graves disease. This chain joins TRBV29-1 and TRBJ1-3; D not resolved. The material was peripheral blood mononuclear cells (PBMCs), obtained when the disease was refractory, from a patient treated with antithyroid drugs. CDR3 DNA: TGCAGCTTTCGGGAGGCTGGAAACACCATATATTTT. Its protein product is CSFREAGNTIYF. Full variable domain (rest looked up from reference TRBV29-1 and TRBJ1-3): SAVISQKPSRDICQRGTSLTIQCQVDSQVTMMFWYRQQPGQSLTLIATANQGSEATYESGFVIDKFPISRPNLTFSTLTVSNMSPEDSSIYLCSFREAGNTIYFGEGSWLTVV.